This TCR beta chain stems from a study of cytomegalovirus exposure and HLA in healthy donors. Study context: Approximately 85 million unique TCRs from HLA-typed donors made up an early data release.

The PCR made use of 60 Vbeta and 13 Jbeta primers. Profiled with immunoSEQ multiplex PCR; TCRdb holds only in-frame clones, not every one. The sample has about 64,000 clones, roughly 65% seen once. This CDR3 contains 14 residues. V lost 0 bases to trimming and J lost 4 bases, with 6 bases between them. Germline CDR1 and CDR2: MNHNY and SVGAGI (reference sequence). The J gene is TRBJ1-4, the V gene TRBV6-6; D not certain. The sample comprised PBMCs. This clonotype was sampled from a male donor in good health and CMV-seropositive. For the CDR3, the DNA is TGTGCCAGCAGTTACTCGGAGTTTAATGAAAAACTGTTTTTT. This gives the protein CASSYSEFNEKLFF.